The present entry profiles one TCR beta chain with its context. The data were taken from a study of blood T cell repertoires in COVID-19. Germline trimming cut 4 bases from V and 8 bases from J; bases unmatched to any gene: 11. Germline V CDR1 and CDR2: PRHDT, FYEKMQ (reference sequence). CDR3 length: 15 amino acids. This table comes from immunoSEQ multiplex PCR, and its TCRdb copy is limited to in-frame clones, with some not included. Among some 150,000 clones listed, 84% were seen once. The source material was peripheral blood. The rearrangement links TRBV13 to TRBJ2-1, with 7 bases fitting TRBD2. The clonotype originates from a middle-aged man who had recovered from COVID-19. This chain's CDR3 is CASSSRGDFGYEQFF. CDR3 nucleotide sequence: TGTGCCAGCAGCTCTCGGGGGGACTTCGGATATGAGCAGTTCTTC.